Listed here are 14 T cell receptor beta chains from one sample, sequenced in a study of control samples from healthy donors and cancer patients. Assay used: immunoSEQ multiplex PCR; TCRdb lists only in-frame clones, some missing. The profile shows around 170,000 clones, about 92% of them singletons. Source material: blood. These receptors were collected from a man between 25 and 39 years old in good health.

Here the CDR3 reads CASSLNPIGNTEAFF. The CDR3 DNA reads as TGTGCCAGTAGTCTAAACCCTATCGGCAACACTGAAGCTTTCTTT. The rearrangement uses TRBV19 and TRBJ1-1; D is ambiguous. The CDR3 has 15 residues. Germline V gene sequence: CDR1 LNHDA, CDR2 SQIVND (reference sequence). Trimming took off 5 bases at V and 2 bases at J, with 15 bases between the two ends. The whole variable domain, filled in from reference TRBV19 and TRBJ1-1, reads DGGITQSPKYLFRKEGQNVTLSCEQNLNHDAMYWYRQDPGQGLRLIYYSQIVNDFQKGDIAEGYSVSREKKESFPLTVTSAQKNPTAFYLCASSLNPIGNTEAFFGQGTRLTVV.

The V call is TRBV5-5, the J call TRBJ2-7, with 10 bases identical to TRBD1. J was trimmed by 3 bases and V by 4 bases; bases with no gene match: 4. CDR1 and CDR2 (germline): SGHKS, YYEKEE (reference sequence). This CDR3 has 14 amino acids. CDR3 DNA: TGTGCCAGCAGCCCACGGGACAGGGGCTACGAGCAGTACTTC. It specifies CASSPRDRGYEQYF.

This chain uses TRBV6-5 with TRBJ1-2, with unresolved D. Germline assignment: CDR1 MNHEY and CDR2 SVGAGI. V was trimmed by 2 bases and J by 1 base, leaving 5 bases between them. This CDR3 region has 13 residues. The DNA for the CDR3 is TGTGCCAGCAGTTACGGCCTTAACTATGGCTACACCTTC. It encodes CASSYGLNYGYTF.

V and J are TRBV28 and TRBJ2-2; tentatively, D is TRBD1 (7 bases). Germline-derived CDR1 and CDR2 are MDHEN and SYDVKM. Trimming pared 2 bases from V and 5 bases from J, leaving 12 bases between. The CDR3 has 15 amino acids. The CDR3 bases are TGTGCCAGCAGTTTAGCAGGGGGAGGTACCGGGGAGCTGTTTTTT. It translates to CASSLAGGGTGELFF.

V and J are TRBV27 and TRBJ2-3; 9 bases line up with TRBD1. V shed 3 bases and J 10 bases; nucleotides not matched to a gene: 14. CDR1 MNHEY and CDR2 SMNVEV come from the germline V gene (reference sequence). This CDR3 has 16 amino acids. The CDR3 coding sequence is TGTGCCAGCAGTTTGCAACCCGGGACAGGGCAGGGAGCGCAGTATTTT. It translates to CASSLQPGTGQGAQYF.

The rearrangement joins TRBV30 to TRBJ2-6; D unclear. The CDR3 spans 12 residues. V lost 6 bases and J lost 3, with 6 bases in between. Germline CDR1 reads GTSNPN; CDR2 reads SVGIG (reference sequence). The CDR3 DNA sequence: TGTGCCTGCCTGGGTGGGGCCAACGTCCTGACTTTC. Translation: CACLGGANVLTF.

The CDR3 sequence is CSGTGREGTEAFF. As DNA, the CDR3 is TGCAGCGGGACAGGGCGCGAGGGGACTGAAGCTTTCTTT. The chain uses TRBV29-1 and TRBJ1-1, with 8 bases that match TRBD1. V dropped 7 bases and J dropped 5; count of bases not matched to a gene: 9. Germline V lookup: CDR1 SQVTM, CDR2 ANQGSEA. The CDR3 is made up of 13 amino acids.

V is TRBV18 and J is TRBJ2-3, with a weak D call TRBD1 (5 bases). The V gene's germline CDR1 is KGHSH and CDR2 LQKENI. V was trimmed by 5 bases and J by 4 bases, leaving 7 bases between them. The CDR3 extends over 12 amino acids. The CDR3 loop reads CASSGAPDTQYF. DNA of the CDR3: TGTGCCAGCTCAGGGGCCCCAGATACGCAGTATTTT.

The gene calls are TRBV28 and TRBJ1-1, with 11 bases aligning to TRBD1. There are 15 residues in the CDR3. Germline V gene data show CDR1 as MDHEN and CDR2 as SYDVKM. The ends lost 8 bases at V and 1 base at J; junction bases unmatched: 6. The CDR3 DNA follows: TGTGCCAGCCTGGGACAGGGGGTCTCGAACACTGAAGCTTTCTTT. Amino acid sequence: CASLGQGVSNTEAFF.

The V gene is TRBV5-1, the J gene TRBJ2-3; unclear D gene. In germline, CDR1 is SGHRS, CDR2 YFSETQ. This CDR3 region has 14 residues. Deletions cut 0 bases from V and 3 bases from J, with 8 bases between. CDR3 sequence: CASSLGIGTDTQYF. CDR3 bases: TGCGCCAGCAGCTTGGGGATAGGAACAGATACGCAGTATTTT.

The chain links TRBV5-6 to TRBJ2-7; D uncertain. This CDR3 is 13 amino acids long. V gave up 2 bases and J gave up 6 bases, with 12 bases separating them. Germline CDR1 SGHDT, CDR2 YYEEEE. The CDR3 loop is CASSFAGSGEQYF. The CDR3 coding sequence is TGTGCCAGCAGCTTTGCAGGTTCTGGCGAGCAGTACTTC.

The chain links TRBV10-3 to TRBJ2-3, with 9 bases fitting TRBD2. Looked up from germline, CDR1 is ENHRY and CDR2 is SYGVKD. V gave up 4 bases and J gave up 5 bases; unmatched junction bases: 10. The CDR3 is 16 amino acids. The CDR3 reads CAISGPTSGPQDTQYF. In DNA form, the CDR3 reads TGTGCCATCAGTGGACCGACTAGCGGACCACAAGATACGCAGTATTTT.

CDR3 DNA sequence: TGTGCCAGCAGCTTAGAATCGACAGATACGCAGTATTTT. This codes for CASSLESTDTQYF. The V gene is TRBV11-2, the J gene TRBJ2-3; D remains ambiguous. This CDR3 spans 13 amino acids. V dropped 0 bases and J dropped 3 bases, with 4 bases sitting between them. Germline V gene data show CDR1 as SGHAT and CDR2 as FQNNGV.

The rearrangement uses TRBV7-3 and TRBJ1-5; 7 bases agree with TRBD1. The trim removed 2 bases at V and 0 bases at J, leaving 16 bases unmatched. Germline CDR1 is SGHTA and CDR2 is FQGTGA. This CDR3 is built from 20 residues. Here the CDR3 DNA reads TGTGCCAGCAGCTTACCCTACCCTGGGACAGCAAACTATAGCAATCAGCCCCAGCATTTT. Its translation: CASSLPYPGTANYSNQPQHF. The variable domain in full, with the rest retrieved from reference TRBV7-3 and TRBJ1-5, is GAGVSQTPSNKVTEKGKYVELRCDPISGHTALYWYRQSLGQGPEFLIYFQGTGAADDSGLPNDRFFAVRPEGSVSTLKIQRTERGDSAVYLCASSLPYPGTANYSNQPQHFGDGTRLSIL.